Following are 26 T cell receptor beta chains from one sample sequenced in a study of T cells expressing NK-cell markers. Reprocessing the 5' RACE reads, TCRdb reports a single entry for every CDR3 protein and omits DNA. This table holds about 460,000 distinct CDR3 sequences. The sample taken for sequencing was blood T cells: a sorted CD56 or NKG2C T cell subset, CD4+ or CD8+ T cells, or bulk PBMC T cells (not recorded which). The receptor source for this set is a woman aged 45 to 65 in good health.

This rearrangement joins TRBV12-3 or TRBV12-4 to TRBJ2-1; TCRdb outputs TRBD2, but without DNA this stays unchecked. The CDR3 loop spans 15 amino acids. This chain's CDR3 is CASSSGREGRSEQFF.

The CDR3 sequence is CASSLSRPNTEAFF. The gene calls are TRBV11-2 and TRBJ1-1. CDR1 and CDR2 (germline): SGHAT, FQNNGV. The CDR3 totals 14 residues.

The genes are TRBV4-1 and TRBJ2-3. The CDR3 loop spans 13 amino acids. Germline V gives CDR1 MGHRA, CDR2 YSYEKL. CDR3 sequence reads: CASSPINTDTQYF.

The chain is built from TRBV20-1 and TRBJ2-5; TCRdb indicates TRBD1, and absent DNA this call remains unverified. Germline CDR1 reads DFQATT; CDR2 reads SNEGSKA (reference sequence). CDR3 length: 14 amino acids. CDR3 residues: CSALDRGSLETQYF.

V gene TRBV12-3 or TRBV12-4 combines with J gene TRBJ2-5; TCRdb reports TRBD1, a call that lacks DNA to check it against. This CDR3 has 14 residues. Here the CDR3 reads CASTVGAGLKTQYF.

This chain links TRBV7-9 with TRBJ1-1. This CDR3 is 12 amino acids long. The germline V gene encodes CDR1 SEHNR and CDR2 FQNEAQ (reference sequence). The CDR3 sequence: CASSPTVTEAFF. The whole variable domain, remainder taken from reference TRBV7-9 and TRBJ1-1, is DTGVSQNPRHKITKRGQNVTFRCDPISEHNRLYWYRQTLGQGPEFLTYFQNEAQLEKSRLLSDRFSAERPKGSFSTLEIQRTEQGDSAMYLCASSPTVTEAFFGQGTRLTVV.

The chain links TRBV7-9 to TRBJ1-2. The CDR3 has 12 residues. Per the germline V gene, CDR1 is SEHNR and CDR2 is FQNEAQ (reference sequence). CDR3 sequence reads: CASSPKSYGYTF.

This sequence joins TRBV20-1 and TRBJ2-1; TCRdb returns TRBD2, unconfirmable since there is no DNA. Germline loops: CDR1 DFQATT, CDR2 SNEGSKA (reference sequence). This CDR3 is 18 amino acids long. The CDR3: CSAPRDGMDGLAGAKQFF.

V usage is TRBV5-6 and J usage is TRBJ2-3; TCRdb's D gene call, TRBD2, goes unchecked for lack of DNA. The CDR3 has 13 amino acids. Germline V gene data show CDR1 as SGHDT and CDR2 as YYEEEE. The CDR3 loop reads CASSLGTIPPQYF.

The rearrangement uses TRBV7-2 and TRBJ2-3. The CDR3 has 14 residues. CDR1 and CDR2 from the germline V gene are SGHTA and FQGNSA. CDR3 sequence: CASSPSRPTDTQYF.

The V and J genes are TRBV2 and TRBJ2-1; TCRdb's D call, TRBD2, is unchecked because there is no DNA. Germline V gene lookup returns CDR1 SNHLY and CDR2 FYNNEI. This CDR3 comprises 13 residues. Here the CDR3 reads CASRLEAFSEQFF.

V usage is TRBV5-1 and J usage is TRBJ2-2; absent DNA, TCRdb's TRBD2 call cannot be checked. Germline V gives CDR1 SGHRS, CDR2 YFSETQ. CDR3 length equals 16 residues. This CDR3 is CASSPLSGYNTGELFF.

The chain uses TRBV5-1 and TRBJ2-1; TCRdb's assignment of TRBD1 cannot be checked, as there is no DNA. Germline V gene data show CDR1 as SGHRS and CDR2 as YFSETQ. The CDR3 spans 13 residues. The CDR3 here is CASSGTAYNEQFF. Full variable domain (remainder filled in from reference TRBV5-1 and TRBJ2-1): KAGVTQTPRYLIKTRGQQVTLSCSPISGHRSVSWYQQTPGQGLQFLFEYFSETQRNKGNFPGRFSGRQFSNSRSEMNVSTLELGDSALYLCASSGTAYNEQFFGPGTRLTVL.

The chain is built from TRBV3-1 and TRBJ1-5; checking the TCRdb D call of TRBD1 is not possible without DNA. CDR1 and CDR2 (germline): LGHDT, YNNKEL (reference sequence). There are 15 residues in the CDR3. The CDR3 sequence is CASSQGSGGAQPQHF.

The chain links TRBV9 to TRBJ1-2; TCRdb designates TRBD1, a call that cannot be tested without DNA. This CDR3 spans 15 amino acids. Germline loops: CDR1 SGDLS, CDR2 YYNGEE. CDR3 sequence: CASSEGDRTWYGYTF.

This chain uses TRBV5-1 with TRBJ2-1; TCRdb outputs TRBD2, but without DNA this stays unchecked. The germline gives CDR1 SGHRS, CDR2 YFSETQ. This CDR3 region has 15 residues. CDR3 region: CASRIGTSGNNEQFF.

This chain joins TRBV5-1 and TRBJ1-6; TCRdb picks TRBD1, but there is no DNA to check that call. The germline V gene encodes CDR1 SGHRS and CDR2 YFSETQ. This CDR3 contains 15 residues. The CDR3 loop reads CATKRDPTDNSPLHF. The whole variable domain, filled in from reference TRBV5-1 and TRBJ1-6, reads KAGVTQTPRYLIKTRGQQVTLSCSPISGHRSVSWYQQTPGQGLQFLFEYFSETQRNKGNFPGRFSGRQFSNSRSEMNVSTLELGDSALYLCATKRDPTDNSPLHFGNGTRLTVT.

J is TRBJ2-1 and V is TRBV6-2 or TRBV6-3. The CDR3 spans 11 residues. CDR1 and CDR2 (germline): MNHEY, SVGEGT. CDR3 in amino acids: CASSHSSEQFF.

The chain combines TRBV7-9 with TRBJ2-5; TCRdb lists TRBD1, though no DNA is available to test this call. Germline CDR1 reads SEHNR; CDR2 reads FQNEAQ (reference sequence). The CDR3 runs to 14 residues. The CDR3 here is CASSRGTNQETQYF.

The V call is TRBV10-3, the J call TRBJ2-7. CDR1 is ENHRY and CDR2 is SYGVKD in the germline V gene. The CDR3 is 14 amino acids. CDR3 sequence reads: CAISELDMRYEQYF.

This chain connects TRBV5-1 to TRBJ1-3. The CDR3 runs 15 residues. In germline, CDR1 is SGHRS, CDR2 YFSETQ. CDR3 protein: CASSPFGDFGNTIYF.

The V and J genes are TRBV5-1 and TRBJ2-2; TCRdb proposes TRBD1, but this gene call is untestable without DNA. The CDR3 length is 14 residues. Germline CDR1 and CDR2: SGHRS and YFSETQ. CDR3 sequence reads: CASRQGTLTGELFF.

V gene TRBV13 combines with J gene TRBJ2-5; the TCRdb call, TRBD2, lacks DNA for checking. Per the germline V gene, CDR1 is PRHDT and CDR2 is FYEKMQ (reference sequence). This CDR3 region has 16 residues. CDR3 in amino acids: CASTRGASGYQETQYF.

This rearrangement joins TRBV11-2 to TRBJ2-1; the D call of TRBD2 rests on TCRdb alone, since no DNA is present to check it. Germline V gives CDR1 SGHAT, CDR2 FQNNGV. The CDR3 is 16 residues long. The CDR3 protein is CASSQISGLDVNEQFF.

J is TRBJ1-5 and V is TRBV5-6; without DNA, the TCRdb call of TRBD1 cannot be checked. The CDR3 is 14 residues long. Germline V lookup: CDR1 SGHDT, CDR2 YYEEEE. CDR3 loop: CASSLVRGSGPQHF.

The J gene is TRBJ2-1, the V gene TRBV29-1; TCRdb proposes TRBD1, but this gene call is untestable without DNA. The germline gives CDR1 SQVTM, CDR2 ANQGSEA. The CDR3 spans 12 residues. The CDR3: CSVDPGLGVLFF.